The 17 T cell receptor beta chains listed next were all sequenced from one sample in a study of T-cell reconstitution after alpha-beta-depleted transplantation in children. It was with unique molecular identifiers that the TCRbeta library was prepared. MiXCR, applied by TCRdb to the PCR reads, yields one record per CDR3 protein. The sample carries 500,000 or so distinct CDR3 sequences, roughly 10% recorded once. Sequencing was performed on PBMCs, mostly from graft donor cells, taken 180 days after TCRalphabeta/CD19-depleted stem cell transplant. These receptors were taken from a female patient between 2 and 10 years old who had a stem cell transplant for aplastic anemia, so the T cells may come from the graft donor.

This clonotype appeared a few times. The J gene is TRBJ2-3, the V gene TRBV5-1, with 9 nucleotides matching TRBD2. The germline CDR1 and CDR2 sequences are SGHRS and YFSETQ. The CDR3 totals 15 residues. The V and J ends lost 0 bases and 11 bases, in that order; junction bases with no gene match: 10. The DNA of the CDR3 is TGCGCCAGCAGCTTGGAAGGGGGTAGCGGGAGAATGCAGTATTTT. Translation: CASSLEGGSGRMQYF.

This clonotype was recorded a few times. The chain joins TRBV20-1 to TRBJ1-3; TRBD1 is a possible D gene (6 bases). The CDR3 is 14 residues long. Trimming took off 0 bases at V and 1 base at J, with 7 bases between the two ends. Germline lookup yields CDR1 DFQATT and CDR2 SNEGSKA (reference sequence). The CDR3 region is CSARDQGSGNTIYF. CDR3 coding DNA: TGCAGTGCTAGAGATCAGGGGTCTGGAAACACCATATATTTT.

This clonotype was seen only a few times. This chain uses TRBV10-3 with TRBJ1-1, with a possible D match to TRBD1 (5 bases). Trimming took off 11 bases at V and 0 bases at J, with 13 bases between the two ends. This CDR3 is built from 13 residues. Germline-derived CDR1 and CDR2 are ENHRY and SYGVKD. The CDR3 nucleotides read TGTGCCTATCGGGGCCTAATGAACACTGAAGCTTTCTTT. It translates to CAYRGLMNTEAFF.

This clonotype occurred a few times. The CDR3, as DNA: TGTGCCAGCAGTCCGACAGGGGCGGGGGCCTACGAGCAGTACTTC. Amino acid sequence: CASSPTGAGAYEQYF. The chain has TRBV28 and TRBJ2-7; a possible D gene is TRBD1 (8 bases). Germline CDR1 MDHEN, CDR2 SYDVKM. Trimming left V 5 bases short and J 2 bases short, with 16 bases between. This CDR3 has 15 amino acids.

This clonotype was recorded a few times. This chain joins TRBV28 and TRBJ1-5; D call uncertain. V lost 6 bases and J lost 5, with 11 bases in between. Germline values: CDR1 MDHEN, CDR2 SYDVKM. The CDR3 has 13 residues. The CDR3 is CASSPGQHQPQHF. The CDR3 DNA reads as TGTGCCAGCAGCCCCGGCCAGCATCAGCCCCAGCATTTT.

The V gene is TRBV11-2, the J gene TRBJ1-2; TRBD1 matches at 9 bases. The CDR3 totals 16 residues. Per germline, CDR1 SGHAT and CDR2 FQNNGV. The trim removed 5 bases at V and 3 bases at J, leaving 10 bases unmatched. The DNA for the CDR3 is TGTGCCAGCAGCCCCGGACAGGGGACCTCTGACTATGGCTACACCTTC. It codes for CASSPGQGTSDYGYTF.

In this sample, this clonotype turned up a few times. J is TRBJ2-2 and V is TRBV4-3, with 8 bases that match TRBD1. Losses at the gene ends were 5 bases for V and 4 bases for J; bases not matched to a gene: 6. The CDR3 is 15 amino acids. CDR1 and CDR2 (germline): LGHNA, YSLEER. The CDR3: CASSMDRVSTGELFF. CDR3 nucleotides: TGCGCCAGCAGCATGGACAGGGTTAGCACCGGGGAGCTGTTTTTT.

This clonotype was recorded at least ten times. The V and J genes are TRBV15 and TRBJ1-6, with D possibly TRBD1 on 5 matching bases. This CDR3 region has 15 residues. Germline CDR1 reads LNHNV; CDR2 reads YYDKDF (reference sequence). Trimming removed 5 bases at V and 6 bases at J, with 14 bases between. The CDR3, as DNA: TGTGCCACCAGCTGGAGAAGGGACCCTAATTCACCCCTCCACTTT. Its protein product is CATSWRRDPNSPLHF.

This clonotype was seen more than once but under ten times. The chain couples TRBV7-3 to TRBJ2-2; D unresolved. With 6 bases removed from V and 0 bases from J, the gap between germline ends came to 8 bases. This CDR3 comprises 14 residues. Germline V gives CDR1 SGHTA, CDR2 FQGTGA. This CDR3 is CASSRLANTGELFF. CDR3 nucleotide sequence: TGTGCCAGCAGTCGCCTAGCGAACACCGGGGAGCTGTTTTTT. The whole variable domain, filled in from reference TRBV7-3 and TRBJ2-2, reads GAGVSQTPSNKVTEKGKYVELRCDPISGHTALYWYRQSLGQGPEFLIYFQGTGAADDSGLPNDRFFAVRPEGSVSTLKIQRTERGDSAVYLCASSRLANTGELFFGEGSRLTVL.

DNA of the CDR3: TGTGCCAGCAGCCCCGGACACCCCGGCTATGGCTACACCTTC. Amino acid sequence: CASSPGHPGYGYTF. This sequence joins TRBV7-2 and TRBJ1-2; D possibly corresponds to TRBD1 (5 bases). The CDR3 length is 14 residues. Germline CDR1 and CDR2: SGHTA and FQGNSA. V was clipped by 5 bases and J by 4 bases, with 14 bases between them.

The chain has TRBV7-7 and TRBJ2-1, with 8 positions matching TRBD2. The germline gives CDR1 SSHAT, CDR2 FNYEAQ (reference sequence). Trimming took 0 bases from V and 7 from J; bases not matched to a gene: 5. This CDR3 has 15 amino acids. The CDR3 sequence is CASSLAAGGPNEQFF. The DNA for the CDR3 is TGTGCCAGCAGCTTAGCGGCGGGAGGACCGAATGAGCAGTTCTTC.

This chain links TRBV12-3 or TRBV12-4 with TRBJ2-7; D is unresolved. V was trimmed by 2 bases and J by 6 bases, leaving 5 bases between them. This CDR3 comprises 11 residues. CDR3 sequence reads: CASSLNGEQYF. In DNA form, the CDR3 reads TGTGCCAGCAGTTTAAACGGCGAGCAGTACTTC.

Note on this clonotype: It may be a read error: a sequence one base away is much more abundant. The V and J genes are TRBV5-1 and TRBJ2-7; TRBD1 aligns across 12 bases. Trimming took 3 bases from V and 5 from J; bases not matched to a gene: 3. Germline V CDR1 and CDR2: SGHRS, YFSETQ. The CDR3 length is 14 residues. This CDR3 reads CASSSGQGAHEQYF. CDR3 nucleotide sequence: TGCGCCAGCAGCTCGGGACAGGGGGCACACGAGCAGTACTTC.

The chain combines TRBV28 with TRBJ1-2; D gene ambiguous. V lost 5 bases to trimming and J lost 2 bases, with 18 bases between them. Germline CDR1 reads MDHEN; CDR2 reads SYDVKM. This CDR3 region has 16 residues. This CDR3 is CASSPPPWYANYGYTF. CDR3 nucleotide sequence: TGTGCCAGCAGTCCACCGCCGTGGTACGCGAACTATGGCTACACCTTC.

The chain joins TRBV9 to TRBJ2-1; 11 bases align to TRBD2. This CDR3 region has 17 residues. Per germline, CDR1 SGDLS and CDR2 YYNGEE. Trimming removed 3 bases from V and 5 bases from J; junction bases left unmatched: 10. CDR3 in amino acids: CASSGGGLADDHNEQFF. The CDR3 coding sequence is TGTGCCAGCAGCGGGGGGGGACTAGCGGACGATCACAATGAGCAGTTCTTC.

This chain connects TRBV12-3 or TRBV12-4 to TRBJ1-5; D remains unclear. V shed 3 bases and J shed 6 bases, with 12 bases lying between them. The CDR3 is 14 residues long. The CDR3 DNA follows: TGTGCCAGCAGTTTTGGGCGTAGTGGTCAGCCCCAGCATTTT. Protein product: CASSFGRSGQPQHF.

The table lists this clonotype with a few counts. This chain links TRBV6-2 or TRBV6-3 with TRBJ2-7; 12 bases match TRBD2. Germline CDR1 is MNHEY and CDR2 is SVGEGT. Trimming took 0 bases from V and 12 from J; bases not matched to a gene: 18. The CDR3 has 18 residues. The CDR3 DNA follows: TGTGCCAGCAGTTACTCGATCTGGCTAGCGGGAGGGAAGTCCCGCCTGTACGTC. Amino acids: CASSYSIWLAGGKSRLYV.